These 24 T cell receptor beta chains were sequenced from one sample in a study of T cell repertoires in cytomegalovirus infection. One entry per CDR3 protein, called by TCRdb with MiXCR from the reads. The sample has roughly 920,000 distinct CDR3 sequences, 31% seen once. No antigens are known for them. The sample was cultured CD8+ T cells from PBMCs, taken from culture after CMV antigen stimulation. All receptors come from a human donor in good health (CMV status not recorded). Some clones in this sample may be carry-over from other donors' samples.

The chain has TRBV7-2 and TRBJ1-2; TRBD1 is a possible D gene (6 bases). This CDR3 region has 13 residues. Trimming took off 5 bases at V and 4 bases at J, with 11 bases between the two ends. Per the germline V gene, CDR1 is SGHTA and CDR2 is FQGNSA. The CDR3 is CASSHGQLYGYTF. CDR3 DNA: TGTGCCAGCAGCCATGGACAGCTCTATGGCTACACCTTC.

In its sample, this clonotype was seen a few times. The rearrangement uses TRBV4-3 and TRBJ1-3; 7 positions match TRBD1. Germline V gene sequence: CDR1 LGHNA, CDR2 YSLEER. The V gene end was trimmed by 4 bases and the J gene end by 7 bases; junction bases not matched to a gene: 7. The CDR3 runs to 14 residues. CDR3 protein: CASSRGQVDNTIYF. The DNA for the CDR3 is TGCGCCAGCAGCCGCGGACAGGTTGACAACACCATATATTTT.

This clonotype was observed at least ten times. V and J are TRBV7-8 and TRBJ2-3, with 8 nucleotides matching TRBD2. The V gene's germline CDR1 is SGHVS and CDR2 FQNEAQ. This CDR3 has 16 amino acids. With V trimmed by 1 base and J by 0 bases, 3 bases remained unmatched. CDR3 sequence: CASSLETGGSTDTQYF. Written as DNA, the CDR3 is TGTGCCAGCAGCTTAGAGACGGGGGGGAGCACAGATACGCAGTATTTT.

In its sample, this clonotype was seen a few times. This chain connects TRBV6-1 to TRBJ1-2; D is unclear. Trimming stripped 0 bases from V and 0 bases from J, with 8 bases between. The length of the CDR3 is 15 residues. From germline, CDR1 is MNHNS and CDR2 SASEGT. Here the CDR3 DNA reads TGTGCCAGCAGTGAAGCCGTGTTAGCTAACTATGGCTACACCTTC. Encoded protein: CASSEAVLANYGYTF.

The V gene is TRBV25-1, the J gene TRBJ2-5; D is unresolved. Germline V gives CDR1 MGHDK, CDR2 SYGVNS. The ends were cut back, 8 bases at V and 7 bases at J, with 8 bases in the middle. This CDR3 is built from 10 residues. The CDR3 DNA reads TGTGCCAGCGGCTACGCGACCCAGTACTTC. Translating it yields CASGYATQYF.

At least ten counts were recorded for this clonotype. V and J are TRBV7-8 and TRBJ2-7; 9 bases line up with TRBD1. The CDR3 is made up of 15 amino acids. Germline trimming cut 5 bases from V and 2 bases from J; bases unmatched to any gene: 7. Germline values: CDR1 SGHVS, CDR2 FQNEAQ. The CDR3 sequence is CASSHGQGTTYEQYF. CDR3 coding DNA: TGTGCCAGCAGCCATGGACAGGGGACAACCTACGAGCAGTACTTC.

The genes are TRBV5-6 and TRBJ2-7; D gene unclear. The ends were cut back, 7 bases at V and 3 bases at J, with 23 bases in the middle. Germline CDR1 SGHDT, CDR2 YYEEEE. CDR3 size: 16 residues. CDR3 sequence (DNA): TGTGCCAGCTCTACTGGTGGGCTGTCAGCTAACTACGAGCAGTACTTC. It encodes CASSTGGLSANYEQYF.

This clonotype was seen more than once but under ten times. J is TRBJ2-1 and V is TRBV10-3; D remains ambiguous. Trimming removed 0 bases from V and 0 bases from J, with 15 bases in between. This CDR3 comprises 18 residues. Germline V CDR1 and CDR2: ENHRY, SYGVKD. The CDR3 DNA reads TGTGCCATCAGTGAGTCGAATATGCCCCCGAGCTCCTACAATGAGCAGTTCTTC. Residues: CAISESNMPPSSYNEQFF.

This clonotype came up many times. The chain employs TRBV7-6 and TRBJ2-2; D is perhaps TRBD1 (7 bases). Germline values: CDR1 SGHVS, CDR2 FNYEAQ. V gave up 5 bases and J gave up 6 bases, with 16 bases separating them. CDR3 length: 15 amino acids. CDR3: CASSPPEGAAGELFF. CDR3 nucleotides: TGTGCCAGCAGCCCACCGGAGGGGGCGGCCGGGGAGCTGTTTTTT. Using reference TRBV7-6 and TRBJ2-2 for the parts outside the CDR3, the full variable domain is GAGVSQSPRYKVTKRGQDVALRCDPISGHVSLYWYRQALGQGPEFLTYFNYEAQQDKSGLPNDRFSAERPEGSISTLTIQRTEQRDSAMYRCASSPPEGAAGELFFGEGSRLTVL.

The chain uses TRBV2 and TRBJ2-5, with D tentatively TRBD2 (6 bases). The ends were cut back, 7 bases at V and 5 bases at J, with 20 bases in the middle. The CDR3 is 15 amino acids. The germline V gene has CDR1 SNHLY and CDR2 FYNNEI. CDR3 sequence (DNA): TGTGCCAGCACCCCGCCCGGGGGAGGAACGGAGACCCAGTACTTC. Its protein product is CASTPPGGGTETQYF.

The rearrangement joins TRBV7-6 to TRBJ2-7, with 8 bases matching TRBD2. The CDR3 is 13 amino acids. CDR1 is SGHVS, CDR2 FNYEAQ, per germline. After removal of 5 bases from V and 4 bases from J, the junction contained 4 bases not matched to a gene. CDR3 residues: CASSPGGQYEQYF. The DNA for the CDR3 is TGTGCCAGCAGCCCGGGGGGGCAGTACGAGCAGTACTTC.

The chain has TRBV7-6 and TRBJ2-7; 7 bases match TRBD2. CDR1 and CDR2 (germline): SGHVS, FNYEAQ. V lost 1 base and J lost 5; bases outside the gene matches: 17. CDR3 length: 18 residues. The CDR3 nucleotides read TGTGCCAGCAGCTTAGTAGGGGAGGGGTCTTTCCTTTCGGACGAGCAGTACTTC. Protein product: CASSLVGEGSFLSDEQYF. Complete variable domain (other parts from reference TRBV7-6 and TRBJ2-7): GAGVSQSPRYKVTKRGQDVALRCDPISGHVSLYWYRQALGQGPEFLTYFNYEAQQDKSGLPNDRFSAERPEGSISTLTIQRTEQRDSAMYRCASSLVGEGSFLSDEQYFGPGTRLTVT.

This clonotype was recorded many times. The chain uses TRBV7-8 and TRBJ2-1; D unresolved. Germline values: CDR1 SGHVS, CDR2 FQNEAQ. Trimming pared 1 base from V and 12 bases from J, leaving 7 bases between. The CDR3 length is 11 residues. The CDR3 DNA reads as TGTGCCAGCAGCTTAGTAGGAGTGCAGTTCTTC. As protein: CASSLVGVQFF. Supplemented by reference TRBV7-8 and TRBJ2-1, the full variable domain reads GAGVSQSPRYKVAKRGQDVALRCDPISGHVSLFWYQQALGQGPEFLTYFQNEAQLDKSGLPSDRFFAERPEGSVSTLKIQRTQQEDSAVYLCASSLVGVQFFGPGTRLTVL.

This clonotype was observed at least ten times. This chain connects TRBV7-9 to TRBJ2-2; D is ambiguous. The CDR3 has 12 amino acids. V lost 8 bases, J lost 3 bases, and 7 bases lay in between. CDR1 and CDR2 from the germline V gene are SEHNR and FQNEAQ (reference sequence). The CDR3 sequence: CASLRDTGELFF. The CDR3 DNA reads TGTGCCAGCCTCAGAGACACCGGGGAGCTGTTTTTT.

The sample holds a few counts of this clonotype. The chain recombines TRBV11-3 with TRBJ2-1, with D perhaps matching TRBD1 or TRBD2 (7 bases each). The CDR3 extends over 16 amino acids. V was clipped by 5 bases and J by 3 bases, with 17 bases between them. In germline, CDR1 is SGHNT, CDR2 YENEEA. The DNA for the CDR3 is TGTGCCAGCAGCCCCAGGGAGGGGGCGGTCTACAATGAGCAGTTCTTC. It encodes CASSPREGAVYNEQFF. The entire variable domain, with the rest obtained from reference TRBV11-3 and TRBJ2-1, is as follows: EAGVVQSPRYKIIEKKQPVAFWCNPISGHNTLYWYLQNLGQGPELLIRYENEEAVDDSQLPKDRFSAERLKGVDSTLKIQPAELGDSAVYLCASSPREGAVYNEQFFGPGTRLTVL.

This clonotype was picked up a small number of times. The V gene is TRBV5-6, the J gene TRBJ1-5, with D possibly TRBD1 on 6 matching bases. The CDR3 is made up of 15 amino acids. The V gene lost 0 bases and the J gene lost 7 bases, with 14 bases spanning the gap. CDR1 is SGHDT and CDR2 is YYEEEE in the germline V gene. CDR3 nucleotide sequence: TGTGCCAGCAGCTTGGGAGGGGGGCATACCCAGCCCCAGCATTTT. Its protein is CASSLGGGHTQPQHF.

This clonotype showed up just a few times. The genes are TRBV7-6 and TRBJ1-1, with TRBD1 matching 7 bases. Per germline, CDR1 SGHVS and CDR2 FNYEAQ. The length of the CDR3 is 12 residues. J was trimmed by 6 bases and V by 5 bases; bases with no gene match: 3. The CDR3 DNA sequence: TGTGCCAGCAGCGGACAGGTACCTGAAGCTTTCTTT. The encoded protein is CASSGQVPEAFF.

This clonotype occurred once. V and J are TRBV20-1 and TRBJ2-2; 9 bases are a match to TRBD2. This CDR3 has 15 residues. With V trimmed by 3 bases and J by 3 bases, 5 bases remained unmatched. Germline CDR1 reads DFQATT; CDR2 reads SNEGSKA (reference sequence). The CDR3 region has the DNA TGCAGTGCTAGGCAGCCTAGCGGGGACACCGGGGAGCTGTTTTTT. Encoded protein: CSARQPSGDTGELFF.

V is TRBV19 and J is TRBJ2-2, with TRBD1 matching 9 bases. Germline assignment: CDR1 LNHDA and CDR2 SQIVND (reference sequence). With 5 bases clipped from V and 7 bases from J, the junction kept 11 bases outside the gene matches. This CDR3 has 16 residues. The CDR3 loop is CASSSRDRAFNGELFF. The CDR3 coding sequence is TGTGCCAGTAGTTCCCGGGACAGGGCATTCAACGGGGAGCTGTTTTTT.

In regard to this clonotype: With a much larger clone just one base away, this may be a read error. V usage is TRBV6-8 and J usage is TRBJ1-1; D possibly corresponds to TRBD1 (6 bases). Per the germline V gene, CDR1 is MNHGY and CDR2 is SAAAGT. This CDR3 is built from 19 residues. Trimming left V 10 bases short and J 0 bases short, with 30 bases between. CDR3 nucleotides: TGTGCCAACAGCCTCCGAAGGGACACTCGCACCCCTATGAACACTGAAGCTTTCTTT. Translation gives CANSLRRDTRTPMNTEAFF.

The chain links TRBV6-5 to TRBJ1-2; tentative D call: TRBD1 (6 bases). V dropped 0 bases and J dropped 3 bases, with 11 bases sitting between them. Germline-derived CDR1 and CDR2 are MNHEY and SVGAGI. The CDR3 consists of 15 residues. The CDR3 nucleotides are TGTGCCAGCAGTTACTCAGATTCAGGGGACTATGGCTACACCTTC. The encoded protein is CASSYSDSGDYGYTF.

This clonotype occurred many times. This chain links TRBV7-2 with TRBJ1-6; 9 bases map to TRBD1. The germline CDR1 and CDR2 sequences are SGHTA and FQGNSA. V was clipped by 4 bases and J by 11 bases; unmatched bases: 9. This CDR3 has 15 amino acids. The CDR3 DNA sequence: TGTGCCAGCAGCTCTGGGACAGGGAGGGGGGCACCCCTCCACTTT. Residues: CASSSGTGRGAPLHF.

A few counts support this clonotype. This rearrangement joins TRBV7-9 to TRBJ1-4; 11 nucleotides match TRBD1. CDR3 size: 15 residues. V was pared by 3 bases and J by 9 bases, with 6 bases of the junction left unmatched. Germline values: CDR1 SEHNR, CDR2 FQNEAQ (reference sequence). CDR3 amino acids: CASSLPGQGDQKLFF. The CDR3 DNA reads TGTGCCAGCAGCTTGCCGGGACAGGGGGATCAAAAACTGTTTTTT.

The chain uses TRBV15 and TRBJ1-4; TRBD1 agrees at 10 bases. This CDR3 contains 16 residues. Unmatched junction bases numbered 8, after V lost 3 bases and J lost 7 bases. Germline V gene sequence: CDR1 LNHNV, CDR2 YYDKDF (reference sequence). DNA for the CDR3: TGTGCCACCAGCAGTTTCCGGGACAGGGGAGGTGAAAAACTGTTTTTT. This encodes CATSSFRDRGGEKLFF.